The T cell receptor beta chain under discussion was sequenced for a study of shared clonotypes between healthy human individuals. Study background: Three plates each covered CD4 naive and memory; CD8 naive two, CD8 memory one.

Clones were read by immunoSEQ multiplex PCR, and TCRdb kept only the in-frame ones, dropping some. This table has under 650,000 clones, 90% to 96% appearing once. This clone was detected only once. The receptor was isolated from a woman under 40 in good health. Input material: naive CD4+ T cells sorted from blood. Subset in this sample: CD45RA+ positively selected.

CDR3 coding DNA: TGTGCCAGCAGCCCCCGGGGTCCCCTGTACGAGCAGTACTTC. It specifies CASSPRGPLYEQYF. The V gene is TRBV28, the J gene TRBJ2-7, with D perhaps TRBD2 (5 bases). CDR3 size: 14 residues. V shed 6 bases and J shed 4 bases, with 16 bases lying between them. Germline V gives CDR1 MDHEN, CDR2 SYDVKM. Based on the CDR3 plus reference TRBV28 and TRBJ2-7, the full variable domain is DVKVTQSSRYLVKRTGEKVFLECVQDMDHENMFWYRQDPGLGLRLIYFSYDVKMKEKGDIPEGYSVSREKKERFSLILESASTNQTSMYLCASSPRGPLYEQYFGPGTRLTVT.